Sequencing of this T cell receptor (beta chain) was carried out in a study of T-cell reconstitution after alpha-beta-depleted transplantation in children. As it was prepared, the TCRbeta library received unique molecular identifiers. TCRdb re-called the PCR reads with MiXCR, one entry per CDR3 protein. Of about a million distinct CDR3 sequences detected, roughly 31% appear once; the ten largest clones hold more than 25%. Study findings and constraints: Where alpha-beta T cells came from about two months after transplant was reportedly several hundred expanded graft clones. Among T cells one year after transplant, newly produced cells accounted for most counts and diversity.

V gave up 3 bases and J gave up 1 base, with 9 bases separating them. The CDR3 totals 14 residues. The germline gives CDR1 LNHDA, CDR2 SQIVND (reference sequence). Notes on this clonotype: Its antigen is unknown.

Specimen: PBMCs, mostly from graft donor cells, collected 360 days after TCRalphabeta/CD19-depleted stem cell transplant. V usage is TRBV19 and J usage is TRBJ1-1; D unresolved. The receptor was isolated from a boy under two years old who had a stem cell transplant for SCID, so the T cells may come from the graft donor. The CDR3 DNA sequence: TGTGCCAGTAGTATCGGCCTGACGAACACTGAAGCTTTCTTT. Residues: CASSIGLTNTEAFF.